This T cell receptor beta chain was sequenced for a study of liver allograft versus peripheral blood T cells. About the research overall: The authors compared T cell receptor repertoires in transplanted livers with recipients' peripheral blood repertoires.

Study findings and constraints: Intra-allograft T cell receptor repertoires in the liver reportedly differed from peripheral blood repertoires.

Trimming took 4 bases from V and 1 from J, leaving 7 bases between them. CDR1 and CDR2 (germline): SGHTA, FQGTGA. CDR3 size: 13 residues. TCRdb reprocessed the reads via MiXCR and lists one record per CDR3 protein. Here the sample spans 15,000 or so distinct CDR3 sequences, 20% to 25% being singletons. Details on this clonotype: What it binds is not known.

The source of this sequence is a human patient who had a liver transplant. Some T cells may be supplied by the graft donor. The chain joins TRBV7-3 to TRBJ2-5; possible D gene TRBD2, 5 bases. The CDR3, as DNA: TGTGCCAGCAGCTCTGGACTCCAAGAGACCCAGTACTTC. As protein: CASSSGLQETQYF. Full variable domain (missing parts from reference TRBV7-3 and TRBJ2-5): GAGVSQTPSNKVTEKGKYVELRCDPISGHTALYWYRQSLGQGPEFLIYFQGTGAADDSGLPNDRFFAVRPEGSVSTLKIQRTERGDSAVYLCASSSGLQETQYFGPGTRLLVL.